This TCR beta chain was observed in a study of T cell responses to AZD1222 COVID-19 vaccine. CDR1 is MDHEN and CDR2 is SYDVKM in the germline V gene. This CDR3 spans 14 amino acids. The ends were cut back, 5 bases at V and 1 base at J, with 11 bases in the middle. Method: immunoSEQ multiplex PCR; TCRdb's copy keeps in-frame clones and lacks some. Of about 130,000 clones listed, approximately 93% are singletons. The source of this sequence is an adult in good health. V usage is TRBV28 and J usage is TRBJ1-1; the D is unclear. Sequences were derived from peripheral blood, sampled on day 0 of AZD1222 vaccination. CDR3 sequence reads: CASSPLGANTEAFF. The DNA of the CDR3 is TGTGCCAGCAGTCCTCTGGGCGCGAACACTGAAGCTTTCTTT. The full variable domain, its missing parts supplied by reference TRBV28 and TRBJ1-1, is DVKVTQSSRYLVKRTGEKVFLECVQDMDHENMFWYRQDPGLGLRLIYFSYDVKMKEKGDIPEGYSVSREKKERFSLILESASTNQTSMYLCASSPLGANTEAFFGQGTRLTVV.